One sample yielded the 27 T cell receptor beta chains listed below, sequenced in a study of T cell repertoires in cytomegalovirus infection. TCRdb itself ran the reads through MiXCR, one entry per CDR3 protein. The sample has hundreds of thousands of distinct CDR3 sequences, 15% to 20% seen once; the top ten hold 12%. Sequenced input: PBMCs. The receptor source for this set is a human donor in good health (CMV status not recorded). Some clones in this sample may be carry-over from other donors' samples.

The CDR3 protein is CASSPAKLSGVGDTGELFF. As DNA, the CDR3 is TGCGCCAGCAGCCCAGCAAAACTGTCGGGGGTAGGCGACACCGGGGAGCTGTTTTTT. This rearrangement joins TRBV4-3 to TRBJ2-2; D is perhaps TRBD2 (6 bases). Trimming removed 4 bases at V and 3 bases at J, with 24 bases between. CDR1 and CDR2 (germline): LGHNA, YSLEER. The CDR3 is made up of 19 amino acids.

This clonotype came up a few times. J is TRBJ1-5 and V is TRBV6-6; 9 positions agree with TRBD1. This CDR3 has 14 residues. Germline CDR1 is MNHNY and CDR2 is SVGAGI (reference sequence). Losses at the gene ends were 4 bases for V and 5 bases for J; bases not matched to a gene: 3. For the CDR3, the DNA is TGTGCCAGCAGTTTTACAGGGGGCGATCAGCCCCAGCATTTT. As protein: CASSFTGGDQPQHF.

V and J are TRBV7-2 and TRBJ2-3, with 11 positions matching TRBD2. V dropped 2 bases and J dropped 4; count of bases not matched to a gene: 8. This CDR3 region has 17 residues. From germline, CDR1 is SGHTA and CDR2 FQGNSA. The chain's CDR3 is CASSLSVSGGAADTQYF. The CDR3, as DNA: TGTGCCAGCAGCTTAAGTGTTAGCGGGGGGGCTGCAGATACGCAGTATTTT.

The rearrangement links TRBV7-6 to TRBJ2-1; D not resolved. Germline lookup yields CDR1 SGHVS and CDR2 FNYEAQ. The germline V and J ends were trimmed by 5 bases and 3 bases, with 14 bases remaining between them. The CDR3 contains 15 residues. For the CDR3, the DNA is TGTGCCAGCAGCCCCCAACAAACGAACTACAATGAGCAGTTCTTC. It codes for CASSPQQTNYNEQFF.

J is TRBJ2-3 and V is TRBV4-3; TRBD1 matches 9 bases. The trim removed 2 bases at V and 2 bases at J, leaving 8 bases unmatched. Germline values: CDR1 LGHNA, CDR2 YSLEER. The CDR3 is 17 residues long. The CDR3 loop reads CASSQSNRGPNTDTQYF. The DNA for the CDR3 is TGCGCCAGCAGCCAATCAAACAGGGGGCCAAACACAGATACGCAGTATTTT.

In this sample, this clonotype turned up many times. V and J are TRBV6-1 and TRBJ2-5; 8 nucleotides line up with TRBD1. Trimming took 3 bases from V and 2 from J; bases not matched to a gene: 5. Germline V gives CDR1 MNHNS, CDR2 SASEGT. This CDR3 comprises 15 residues. CDR3 DNA: TGTGCCAGCAGTGAGCCCAGGGGGCGGCAAGAGACCCAGTACTTC. It translates to CASSEPRGRQETQYF.

J is TRBJ2-7 and V is TRBV28; no firm D call. Trimming removed 7 bases at V and 3 bases at J, with 10 bases between. Germline V lookup: CDR1 MDHEN, CDR2 SYDVKM. The CDR3 totals 12 residues. The CDR3 bases are TGTGCCAGCACGACCGGGCACTACGAGCAGTACTTC. Protein product: CASTTGHYEQYF.

This clonotype was picked up a small number of times. The CDR3 loop reads CAISPGGRGTEAFF. CDR3 DNA: TGTGCCATCAGTCCAGGGGGCCGCGGCACTGAAGCTTTCTTT. The J gene is TRBJ1-1, the V gene TRBV10-3; 8 bases match TRBD1. CDR1 is ENHRY, CDR2 SYGVKD, per germline. This CDR3 has 14 amino acids. After removal of 5 bases from V and 4 bases from J, the junction contained 6 bases not matched to a gene.

This clonotype was seen a handful of times. The gene calls are TRBV15 and TRBJ2-3; no reliable D call. V lost 1 base, J lost 3 bases, and 11 bases lay in between. The CDR3 contains 15 residues. Germline loops: CDR1 LNHNV, CDR2 YYDKDF (reference sequence). The CDR3 protein is CATSRVLSTTDTQYF. CDR3 coding DNA: TGTGCCACCAGCAGAGTCCTTTCGACGACAGATACGCAGTATTTT.

This clonotype was seen only a few times. The gene calls are TRBV3-1 and TRBJ2-1; D is perhaps TRBD1 (5 bases). The CDR3 is 16 residues long. Germline CDR1 and CDR2: LGHDT and YNNKEL (reference sequence). V was clipped by 4 bases and J by 1 base, with 14 bases between them. DNA for the CDR3: TGTGCCAGCAGCCCTTCCCCAGGGTTTTCCTACAATGAGCAGTTCTTC. Residues: CASSPSPGFSYNEQFF.

The chain carries TRBV6-5 and TRBJ2-7; 8 bases are shared with TRBD1. Germline CDR1 reads MNHEY; CDR2 reads SVGAGI. This CDR3 spans 15 amino acids. V lost 2 bases to trimming and J lost 4 bases; unmatched junction nucleotides: 7. CDR3 in DNA: TGTGCCAGCAGTTACAAGACAGGGGTCGGGTACGAGCAGTACTTC. Translation: CASSYKTGVGYEQYF.

The chain recombines TRBV4-1 with TRBJ2-1; the match to TRBD2 covers 7 bases. V was clipped by 3 bases and J by 5 bases; unmatched bases: 4. The CDR3 totals 14 residues. Germline CDR1 and CDR2: MGHRA and YSYEKL. The CDR3 is CASSQGLPNNEQFF. The CDR3 DNA sequence: TGCGCCAGCAGCCAGGGACTACCAAACAATGAGCAGTTCTTC.

This clonotype was seen ten or more times. The rearrangement joins TRBV7-2 to TRBJ2-3; 7 bases are a match to TRBD1. The CDR3 length is 15 residues. Per germline, CDR1 SGHTA and CDR2 FQGNSA. V was clipped by 4 bases and J by 2 bases; unmatched bases: 6. The CDR3 spells CASSSQTGNTDTQYF. In DNA form, the CDR3 reads TGTGCCAGCAGCTCCCAGACAGGGAACACAGATACGCAGTATTTT.

This clonotype has at least ten counts. The genes are TRBV7-4 and TRBJ2-3, with D hard to call. The germline CDR1 and CDR2 sequences are SGHVT and SQSDAQ. The CDR3 spans 16 residues. V lost 5 bases and J lost 2, with 17 bases in between. CDR3 amino acids: CASSPLSSDLTDTQYF. As DNA, the CDR3 is TGTGCCAGCAGCCCCTTGTCAAGTGACCTCACAGATACGCAGTATTTT.

This clonotype appeared many times. J is TRBJ1-6 and V is TRBV27, with a weak D call TRBD1 (6 bases). Trimming removed 1 base at V and 6 bases at J, with 10 bases between. Germline V gene data show CDR1 as MNHEY and CDR2 as SMNVEV (reference sequence). There are 15 residues in the CDR3. DNA for the CDR3: TGTGCCAGCAGTTTATTACAGGGAGGTAATTCACCCCTCCACTTT. Residues: CASSLLQGGNSPLHF.

This clonotype turned up a few times. The chain carries TRBV20-1 and TRBJ2-5; the match to TRBD2 covers 7 bases. This CDR3 region has 13 residues. Germline-derived CDR1 and CDR2 are DFQATT and SNEGSKA (reference sequence). The V segment lost 3 bases and the J segment 9 bases; nucleotides outside the gene matches: 10. The CDR3 DNA sequence: TGCAGTGCTAGCCGGGGGGACCTCAGGGCCCAGTACTTC. It encodes CSASRGDLRAQYF.

J is TRBJ1-4 and V is TRBV20-1; possibly TRBD1 for D (5 bases). CDR3 size: 16 residues. The germline V gene has CDR1 DFQATT and CDR2 SNEGSKA (reference sequence). V shed 5 bases and J shed 5 bases, with 21 bases lying between them. The CDR3 coding sequence is TGCAGTGCTGGCACAGAACCGACAGCGACCAATGAAAAACTGTTTTTT. This encodes CSAGTEPTATNEKLFF.

This clonotype was picked up many times. This chain connects TRBV7-2 to TRBJ2-7; the D gene is possibly TRBD2 (6 bases). Trimming removed 3 bases from V and 4 bases from J, with 16 bases in between. CDR1 is SGHTA, CDR2 FQGNSA, per germline. CDR3 size: 15 residues. As DNA, the CDR3 is TGTGCCAGCAGCTTTCGGGGGTCTCATCAGTACGAGCAGTACTTC. As protein: CASSFRGSHQYEQYF.

This clonotype has ten or more counts. The chain combines TRBV7-2 with TRBJ1-1; D gene uncertain. Trimming shortened V by 5 bases and J by 1 base, and 8 bases separated the two germline ends. In germline, CDR1 is SGHTA, CDR2 FQGNSA. The CDR3 is made up of 13 amino acids. The CDR3 DNA follows: TGTGCCAGCAGCCTCCCGAGGAACACTGAAGCTTTCTTT. This translates into CASSLPRNTEAFF.

This clonotype was counted ten times or more. The J gene is TRBJ2-7, the V gene TRBV6-5; 9 bases fit TRBD1. Germline V gene data show CDR1 as MNHEY and CDR2 as SVGAGI. Trimming took 0 bases from V and 3 from J; bases not matched to a gene: 3. The CDR3 runs to 15 residues. CDR3 bases: TGTGCCAGCAGTTACTCGAGGACAGGGGACTACGAGCAGTACTTC. Amino acids: CASSYSRTGDYEQYF.

CDR3 coding DNA: TGTGCCAGCAGTTTAGGACTAGTCTACAATGAGCAGTTCTTC. Translated: CASSLGLVYNEQFF. The genes are TRBV28 and TRBJ2-1, with TRBD2 matching over 7 bases. The CDR3 is 14 amino acids. V was pared by 2 bases and J by 3 bases, with 1 base of the junction left unmatched. The germline V gene encodes CDR1 MDHEN and CDR2 SYDVKM.

V is TRBV5-1 and J is TRBJ2-5; TRBD2 agrees at 10 bases. CDR3 size: 16 residues. The ends lost 2 bases at V and 4 bases at J; junction bases unmatched: 8. Germline lookup yields CDR1 SGHRS and CDR2 YFSETQ. The CDR3 loop is CASSFLLAGIGETQYF. In nucleotides, the CDR3 is TGCGCCAGCAGCTTTCTACTAGCGGGGATCGGAGAGACCCAGTACTTC.

The chain uses TRBV19 and TRBJ2-1; either TRBD1 or TRBD2 may fit D (5 bases each). The CDR3 contains 15 residues. V was pared by 6 bases and J by 1 base, with 13 bases between. Germline-derived CDR1 and CDR2 are LNHDA and SQIVND (reference sequence). The CDR3 DNA is TGTGCCAGTAGCCCCTCGAGGGGATCCTACAATGAGCAGTTCTTC. This encodes CASSPSRGSYNEQFF.

This clonotype was detected many times. This chain joins TRBV12-3 or TRBV12-4 and TRBJ2-1; the D call may be TRBD1 or TRBD2 (5 bases each). V was shortened by 2 bases and J by 8 bases, with 10 bases between the two germline ends. This CDR3 is built from 13 residues. CDR3 in amino acids: CASSLWGSYEQFF. For the CDR3, the DNA is TGTGCCAGCAGTTTATGGGGGTCTTATGAGCAGTTCTTC.

The V call is TRBV10-3, the J call TRBJ1-2; 9 nucleotides align to TRBD1. The CDR3 is made up of 14 amino acids. From germline, CDR1 is ENHRY and CDR2 SYGVKD. Germline trimming cut 7 bases from V and 4 bases from J; bases unmatched to any gene: 7. The chain's CDR3 is CAINPNRGLYGYTF. The CDR3 DNA is TGTGCCATCAACCCTAACAGGGGGCTCTATGGCTACACCTTC.

This clonotype was detected only a few times. The chain recombines TRBV6-2 or TRBV6-3 with TRBJ1-5, with TRBD1 matching over 7 bases. Germline-derived CDR1 and CDR2 are MNHEY and SVGEGT. J gave up 1 base and V 5 bases, and 11 bases lay outside the gene matches. The CDR3 spans 17 residues. The CDR3 region is CASSPGGGLWSNQPQHF. DNA for the CDR3: TGTGCCAGCAGTCCAGGGGGGGGGTTGTGGAGCAATCAGCCCCAGCATTTT.

There are many counts of this clonotype. CDR3: CASSPRTSGVSTQETQYF. CDR3 DNA sequence: TGTGCCAGCAGTCCCCGGACTAGCGGGGTTTCCACTCAAGAGACCCAGTACTTC. The chain links TRBV12-3 or TRBV12-4 to TRBJ2-5, with TRBD2 matching over 12 bases. With 5 bases clipped from V and 2 bases from J, the junction kept 12 bases outside the gene matches. The CDR3 has 18 amino acids.